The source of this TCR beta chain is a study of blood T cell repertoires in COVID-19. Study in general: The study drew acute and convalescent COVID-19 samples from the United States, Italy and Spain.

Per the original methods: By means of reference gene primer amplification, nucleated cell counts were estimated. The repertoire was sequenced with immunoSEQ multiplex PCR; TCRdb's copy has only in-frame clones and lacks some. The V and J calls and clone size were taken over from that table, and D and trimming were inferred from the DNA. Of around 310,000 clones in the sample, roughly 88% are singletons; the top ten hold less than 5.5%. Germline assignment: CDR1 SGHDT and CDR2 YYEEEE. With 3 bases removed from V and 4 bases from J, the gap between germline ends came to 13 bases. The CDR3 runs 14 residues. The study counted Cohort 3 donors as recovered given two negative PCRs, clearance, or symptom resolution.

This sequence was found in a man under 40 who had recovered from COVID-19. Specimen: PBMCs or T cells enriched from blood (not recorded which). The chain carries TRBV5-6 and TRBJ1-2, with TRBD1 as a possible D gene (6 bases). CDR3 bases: TGTGCCAGCAGCTCCCCACAGGGATTCTATGGCTACACCTTC. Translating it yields CASSSPQGFYGYTF.